The 17 T cell receptor beta chains below all came from one sample that was sequenced in a study of cytomegalovirus exposure and HLA in healthy donors. Primers for the PCR totalled 60 Vbeta and 13 Jbeta. TCRdb keeps only in-frame clones here, not all; method: immunoSEQ multiplex PCR. This sample carries 80,000 to 100,000 clones, roughly four fifths of them seen once, and the ten largest clones take 4.5% to 6.5%. The specimen sequenced was PBMCs. These receptors were obtained from a middle-aged man in good health and CMV-seropositive.

This clone was detected only once. Other DNA variants within this sample encode the same CDR3. V is TRBV9 and J is TRBJ2-7; possibly TRBD1 for D (5 bases). V was shortened by 1 base and J by 3 bases, with 11 bases between the two germline ends. This CDR3 is built from 14 residues. Germline V gives CDR1 SGDLS, CDR2 YYNGEE. CDR3 DNA: TGTGCCAGCAGCGTATCAGGGAATAGCTACGAGCAGTACTTC. Its translation is CASSVSGNSYEQYF.

V is TRBV28 and J is TRBJ1-4; 7 bases are shared with TRBD1. The CDR3 runs to 14 residues. In germline, CDR1 is MDHEN, CDR2 SYDVKM. J was trimmed by 4 bases and V by 4 bases; bases with no gene match: 3. The CDR3 here is CASSSRQGNEKLFF. CDR3 nucleotides: TGTGCCAGCAGTTCACGACAGGGTAATGAAAAACTGTTTTTT.

The chain recombines TRBV10-3 with TRBJ2-1; TRBD2 agrees at 10 bases. CDR3 length: 16 amino acids. The germline CDR1 and CDR2 sequences are ENHRY and SYGVKD. V was clipped by 0 bases and J by 5 bases; unmatched bases: 4. CDR3 loop: CAISESISGGDNEQFF. The CDR3 DNA sequence: TGTGCCATCAGTGAGTCGATCAGCGGGGGGGACAATGAGCAGTTCTTC.

The sample holds a few counts of this clone. The gene calls are TRBV5-1 and TRBJ1-1; tentatively, D is TRBD1 (6 bases). The V gene's germline CDR1 is SGHRS and CDR2 YFSETQ. Trimming left V 1 base short and J 4 bases short, with 11 bases between. CDR3 size: 14 residues. CDR3 amino acids: CASSLSGGFTEAFF. CDR3 coding DNA: TGCGCCAGCAGCTTGAGTGGGGGCTTCACTGAAGCTTTCTTT.

The chain uses TRBV19 and TRBJ1-5, with D possibly being TRBD1 (5 bases). The CDR3 sequence is 17 residues long. Trimming took 3 bases from V and 5 from J, leaving 20 bases between them. CDR1 LNHDA and CDR2 SQIVND come from the germline V gene (reference sequence). The CDR3 DNA follows: TGTGCCAGTAGTATTTACCTCGGCAGGGCGTTTCATCAGCCCCAGCATTTT. Amino acid sequence: CASSIYLGRAFHQPQHF.

In regard to this clone: Its ends do not fully match the called genes, so a read error is possible. This chain connects TRBV5-6 to TRBJ1-4; D unclear. The germline V gene has CDR1 SGHDT and CDR2 YYEEEE. The CDR3 contains 13 residues. The CDR3 bases are TGTGCCAGCAGCCGGACTGGTAATGAAAAACTGCTTTTT. This gives the protein CASSRTGNEKLLF. The full variable domain, in which reference TRBV5-6 and TRBJ1-4 provide the parts outside the CDR3, is DAGVTQSPTHLIKTRGQQVTLRCSPKSGHDTVSWYQQALGQGPQFIFQYYEEEERQRGNFPDRFSGHQFPNYSSELNVNALLLGDSALYLCASSRTGNEKLLFGSGTQLSVL.

This chain connects TRBV6-6 to TRBJ1-2; D ambiguous. The V end was cut by 0 bases, the J end by 6 bases, with 11 bases between. The CDR3 spans 14 residues. Germline CDR1 and CDR2: MNHNY and SVGAGI (reference sequence). CDR3 loop: CASSYSRGNDGYTF. DNA of the CDR3: TGTGCCAGCAGTTACTCGCGCGGTAATGATGGCTACACCTTC.

The chain is built from TRBV7-9 and TRBJ1-2; possibly TRBD1 for D (5 bases). Per the germline V gene, CDR1 is SEHNR and CDR2 is FQNEAQ (reference sequence). V lost 3 bases and J lost 4, with 9 bases in between. This CDR3 is 13 amino acids long. CDR3 nucleotides: TGTGCCAGCAGCTTCGACAGATTCTATGGCTACACCTTC. Protein sequence: CASSFDRFYGYTF.

The chain couples TRBV29-1 to TRBJ2-4, with D tentatively TRBD2 (6 bases). Trimming removed 6 bases at V and 7 bases at J, with 13 bases between. Germline CDR1 is SQVTM and CDR2 is ANQGSEA. The CDR3 runs to 12 residues. The CDR3 nucleotides read TGCAGCGTCCTCGGGGGTGGGAACATTCAGTACTTC. Its translation is CSVLGGGNIQYF.

J is TRBJ1-2 and V is TRBV5-6, with D possibly matching TRBD1 (6 bases). The germline CDR1 and CDR2 sequences are SGHDT and YYEEEE. The V end lost 0 bases, the J end lost 3 bases, and 6 bases lay between the germline ends. The CDR3 runs 13 residues. CDR3 DNA sequence: TGTGCCAGCAGCTTGGGGACAGACTATGGCTACACCTTC. Its translation is CASSLGTDYGYTF.

The chain joins TRBV5-1 to TRBJ1-6, with no clear D. The germline V gene has CDR1 SGHRS and CDR2 YFSETQ. Trimming removed 6 bases from V and 0 bases from J, with 10 bases in between. CDR3 length: 15 amino acids. The CDR3 is CASKERASYNSPLHF. The CDR3 nucleotides are TGCGCCAGCAAGGAGAGGGCCTCCTATAATTCACCCCTCCACTTT. Looking up the rest from reference TRBV5-1 and TRBJ1-6 gives the full variable domain: KAGVTQTPRYLIKTRGQQVTLSCSPISGHRSVSWYQQTPGQGLQFLFEYFSETQRNKGNFPGRFSGRQFSNSRSEMNVSTLELGDSALYLCASKERASYNSPLHFGNGTRLTVT.

The chain employs TRBV19 and TRBJ2-6, with TRBD1 matching 7 bases. Looked up from germline, CDR1 is LNHDA and CDR2 is SQIVND (reference sequence). Unmatched junction bases numbered 5, after V lost 6 bases and J lost 0 bases. The CDR3 contains 16 residues. This CDR3 is CASRRQGSSGANVLTF. The CDR3 DNA reads as TGTGCCAGTAGGCGACAGGGTAGCTCTGGGGCCAACGTCCTGACTTTC.

Here the CDR3 reads CASSPGTFPEAFF. CDR3 in DNA: TGTGCCAGCAGCCCGGGAACATTCCCTGAAGCTTTCTTT. V is TRBV7-2 and J is TRBJ1-1, with D unclear. V lost 5 bases and J lost 6, with 13 bases in between. In germline, CDR1 is SGHTA, CDR2 FQGNSA. The CDR3 has 13 residues.

This chain links TRBV28 with TRBJ1-1; 7 bases are a match to TRBD1. The CDR3 has 14 amino acids. The germline gives CDR1 MDHEN, CDR2 SYDVKM. V lost 1 base and J lost 3; bases outside the gene matches: 2. The CDR3 is CASSLLQGYTEAFF. CDR3 sequence (DNA): TGTGCCAGCAGTTTATTACAGGGGTACACTGAAGCTTTCTTT.

The V and J genes are TRBV2 and TRBJ2-1; D may be TRBD2 (5 bases). The CDR3 is made up of 14 amino acids. Germline CDR1 SNHLY, CDR2 FYNNEI. Trimming took off 7 bases at V and 0 bases at J, with 10 bases between the two ends. DNA of the CDR3: TGTGCCAGCAATCCGGGAAGCTCCTACAATGAGCAGTTCTTC. Its protein is CASNPGSSYNEQFF.

The chain recombines TRBV9 with TRBJ2-2; 9 bases map to TRBD2. The CDR3 is 17 amino acids. V lost 4 bases, J lost 1 base, and 8 bases stayed unmatched. Germline assignment: CDR1 SGDLS and CDR2 YYNGEE. The CDR3 nucleotides are TGTGCCAGCAGCTCGCGGGGGGGGACCCAGAACACCGGGGAGCTGTTTTTT. Protein product: CASSSRGGTQNTGELFF.

This clone came up once. This sequence joins TRBV5-1 and TRBJ1-1, with a weak D call TRBD1 (5 bases). This CDR3 region has 12 residues. CDR1 is SGHRS, CDR2 YFSETQ, per germline. V lost 4 bases, J lost 5 bases, and 9 bases lay in between. The CDR3 DNA follows: TGCGCCAGCAGCGGTACAGGTACTGAAGCTTTCTTT. This translates into CASSGTGTEAFF.